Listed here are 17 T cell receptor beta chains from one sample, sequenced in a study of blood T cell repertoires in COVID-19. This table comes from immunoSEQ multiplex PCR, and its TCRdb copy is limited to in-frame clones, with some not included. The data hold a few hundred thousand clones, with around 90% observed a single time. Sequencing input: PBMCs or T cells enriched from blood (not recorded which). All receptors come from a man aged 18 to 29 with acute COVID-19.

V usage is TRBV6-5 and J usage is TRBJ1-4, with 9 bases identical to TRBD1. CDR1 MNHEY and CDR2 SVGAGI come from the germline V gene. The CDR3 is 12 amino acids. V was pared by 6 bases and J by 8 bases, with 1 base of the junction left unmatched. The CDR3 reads CASSDRGEKLFF. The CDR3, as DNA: TGTGCCAGCAGCGACAGGGGGGAAAAACTGTTTTTT.

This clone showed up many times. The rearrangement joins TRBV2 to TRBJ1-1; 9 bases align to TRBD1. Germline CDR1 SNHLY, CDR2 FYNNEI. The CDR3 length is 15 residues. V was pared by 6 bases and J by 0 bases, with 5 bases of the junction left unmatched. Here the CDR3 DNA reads TGTGCCAGCAGGAACAGGGGGCCCATGAACACTGAAGCTTTCTTT. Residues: CASRNRGPMNTEAFF.

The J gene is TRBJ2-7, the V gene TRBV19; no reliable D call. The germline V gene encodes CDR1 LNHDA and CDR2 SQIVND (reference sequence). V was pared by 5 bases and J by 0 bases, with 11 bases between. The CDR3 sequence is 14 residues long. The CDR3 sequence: CASSVDIHSYEQYF. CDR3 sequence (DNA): TGTGCCAGTAGTGTCGACATTCACTCCTACGAGCAGTACTTC.

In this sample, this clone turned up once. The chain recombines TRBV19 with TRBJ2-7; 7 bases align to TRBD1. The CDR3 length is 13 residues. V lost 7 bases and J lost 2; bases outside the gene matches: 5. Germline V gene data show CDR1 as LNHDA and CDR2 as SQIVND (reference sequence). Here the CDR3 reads CASKGGTTYEQYF. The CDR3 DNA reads TGTGCCAGTAAAGGGGGCACAACCTACGAGCAGTACTTC.

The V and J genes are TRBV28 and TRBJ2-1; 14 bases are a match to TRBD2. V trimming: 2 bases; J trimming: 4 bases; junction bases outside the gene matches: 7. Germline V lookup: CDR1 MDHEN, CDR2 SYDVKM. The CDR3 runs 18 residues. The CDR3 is CASSLATSGRAGYNEQFF. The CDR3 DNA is TGTGCCAGCAGTTTAGCGACTAGCGGGAGGGCCGGGTACAATGAGCAGTTCTTC.

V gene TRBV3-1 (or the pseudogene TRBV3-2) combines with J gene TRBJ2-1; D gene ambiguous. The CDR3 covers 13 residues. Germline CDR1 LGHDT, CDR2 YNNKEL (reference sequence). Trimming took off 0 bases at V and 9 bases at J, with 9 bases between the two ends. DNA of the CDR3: TGTGCCAGCAGCCAAGATCGGTACGGTGAGCAGTTCTTC. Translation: CASSQDRYGEQFF.

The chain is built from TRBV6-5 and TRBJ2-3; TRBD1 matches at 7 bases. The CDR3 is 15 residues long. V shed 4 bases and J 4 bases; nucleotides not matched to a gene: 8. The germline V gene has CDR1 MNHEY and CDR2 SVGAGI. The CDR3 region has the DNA TGTGCCAGCAGTTCGCCGTCTCAGGGGGCAGATACGCAGTATTTT. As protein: CASSSPSQGADTQYF.

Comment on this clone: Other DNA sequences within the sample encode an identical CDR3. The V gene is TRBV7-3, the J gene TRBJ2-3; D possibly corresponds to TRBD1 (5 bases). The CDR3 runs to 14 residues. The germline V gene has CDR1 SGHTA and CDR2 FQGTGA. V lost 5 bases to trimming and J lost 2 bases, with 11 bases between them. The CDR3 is CASSPGHSTDTQYF. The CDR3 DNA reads TGTGCCAGCAGCCCAGGACATTCCACAGATACGCAGTATTTT.

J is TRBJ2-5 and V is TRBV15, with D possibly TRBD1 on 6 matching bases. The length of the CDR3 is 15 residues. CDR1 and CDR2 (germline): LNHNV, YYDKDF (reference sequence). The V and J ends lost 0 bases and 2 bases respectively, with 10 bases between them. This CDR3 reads CATSRDLGQQETQYF. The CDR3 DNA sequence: TGTGCCACCAGCAGAGATTTAGGACAGCAAGAGACCCAGTACTTC. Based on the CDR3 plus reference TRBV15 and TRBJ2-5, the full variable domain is DAMVIQNPRYQVTQFGKPVTLSCSQTLNHNVMYWYQQKSSQAPKLLFHYYDKDFNNEADTPDNFQSRRPNTSFCFLDIRSPGLGDTAMYLCATSRDLGQQETQYFGPGTRLLVL.

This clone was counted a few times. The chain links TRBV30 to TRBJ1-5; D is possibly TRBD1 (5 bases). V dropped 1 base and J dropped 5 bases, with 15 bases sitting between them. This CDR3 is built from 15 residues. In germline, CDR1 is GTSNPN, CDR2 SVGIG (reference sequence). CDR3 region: CAWSAAGGDYQPQHF. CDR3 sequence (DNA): TGTGCCTGGAGTGCCGCGGGGGGGGATTATCAGCCCCAGCATTTT.

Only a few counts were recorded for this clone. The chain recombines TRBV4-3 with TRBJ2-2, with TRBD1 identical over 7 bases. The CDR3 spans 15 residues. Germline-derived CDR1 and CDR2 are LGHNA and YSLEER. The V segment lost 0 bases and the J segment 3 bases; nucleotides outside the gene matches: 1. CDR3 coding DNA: TGCGCCAGCAGCCAAGAACAGGGGTACACCGGGGAGCTGTTTTTT. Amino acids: CASSQEQGYTGELFF.

CDR3 sequence reads: CAISEGGSGLEQYF. CDR3 nucleotide sequence: TGTGCCATCAGTGAGGGCGGGAGTGGCCTCGAGCAGTACTTC. The J gene is TRBJ2-7, the V gene TRBV10-3; 7 nucleotides match TRBD2. Germline-derived CDR1 and CDR2 are ENHRY and SYGVKD. The length of the CDR3 is 14 residues. The V gene end was trimmed by 2 bases and the J gene end by 6 bases; junction bases not matched to a gene: 7.

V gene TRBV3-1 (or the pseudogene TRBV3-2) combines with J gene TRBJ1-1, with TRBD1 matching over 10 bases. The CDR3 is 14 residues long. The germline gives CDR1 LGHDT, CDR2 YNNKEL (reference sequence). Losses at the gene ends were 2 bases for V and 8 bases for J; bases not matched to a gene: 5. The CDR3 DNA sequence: TGTGCCAGCAGCCAACAAGGGACAGGGGACGAAGCTTTCTTT. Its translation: CASSQQGTGDEAFF.

In DNA, the CDR3 is TGTGCCAGCAGCCAGGCAACGGGGGGTAGAAAACACAATGAGCAGTTCTTC. Amino acids: CASSQATGGRKHNEQFF. The chain links TRBV3-1 (or the pseudogene TRBV3-2) to TRBJ2-1; 7 bases line up with TRBD2. Germline V gene lookup returns CDR1 LGHDT and CDR2 YNNKEL (reference sequence). V trimming: 3 bases; J trimming: 5 bases; junction bases outside the gene matches: 13. The CDR3 sequence is 17 residues long.

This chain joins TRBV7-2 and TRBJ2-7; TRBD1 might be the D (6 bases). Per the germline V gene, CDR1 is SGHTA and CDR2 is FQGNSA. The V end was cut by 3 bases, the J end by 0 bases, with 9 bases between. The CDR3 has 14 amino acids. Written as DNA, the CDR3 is TGTGCCAGCAGCTTCCGGGACACCTCCTACGAGCAGTACTTC. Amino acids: CASSFRDTSYEQYF.

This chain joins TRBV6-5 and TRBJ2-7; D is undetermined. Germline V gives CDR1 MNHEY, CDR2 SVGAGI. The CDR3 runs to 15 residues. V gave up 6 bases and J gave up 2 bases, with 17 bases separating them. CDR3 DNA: TGTGCCAGCAGCCGACTGAGGCCCTTCGCCTACGAGCAGTACTTC. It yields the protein CASSRLRPFAYEQYF.

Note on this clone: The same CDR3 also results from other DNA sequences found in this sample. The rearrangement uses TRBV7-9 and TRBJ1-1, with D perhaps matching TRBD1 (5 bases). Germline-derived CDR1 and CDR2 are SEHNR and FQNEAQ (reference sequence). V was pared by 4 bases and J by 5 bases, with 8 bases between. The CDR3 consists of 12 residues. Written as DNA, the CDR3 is TGTGCCAGCAGCTCAGGGAGGACTGAAGCTTTCTTT. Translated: CASSSGRTEAFF.